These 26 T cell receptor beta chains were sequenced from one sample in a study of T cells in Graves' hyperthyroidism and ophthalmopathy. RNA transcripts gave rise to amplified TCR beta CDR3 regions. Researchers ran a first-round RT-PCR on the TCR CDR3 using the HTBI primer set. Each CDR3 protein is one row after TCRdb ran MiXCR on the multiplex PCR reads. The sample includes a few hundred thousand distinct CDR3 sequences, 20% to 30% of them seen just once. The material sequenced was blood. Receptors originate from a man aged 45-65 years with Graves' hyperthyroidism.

CDR3 sequence: CASSERTSGSLEQYF. The CDR3 region has the DNA TGTGCCAGCAGTGAACGGACTAGCGGGAGCCTGGAGCAGTACTTC. The V call is TRBV25-1, the J call TRBJ2-7; 13 nucleotides line up with TRBD2. Germline CDR1 MGHDK, CDR2 SYGVNS. The CDR3 extends over 15 amino acids. The J segment lost 7 bases and the V segment lost 2 bases, leaving 5 bases of the junction unmatched.

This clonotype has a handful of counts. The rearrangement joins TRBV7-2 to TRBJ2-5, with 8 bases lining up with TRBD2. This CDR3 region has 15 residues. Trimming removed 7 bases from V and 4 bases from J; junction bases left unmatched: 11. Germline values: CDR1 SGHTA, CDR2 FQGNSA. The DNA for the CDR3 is TGTGCCAGCACCCTTCGGCCCGGGAGGGGAGAGACCCAGTACTTC. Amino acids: CASTLRPGRGETQYF.

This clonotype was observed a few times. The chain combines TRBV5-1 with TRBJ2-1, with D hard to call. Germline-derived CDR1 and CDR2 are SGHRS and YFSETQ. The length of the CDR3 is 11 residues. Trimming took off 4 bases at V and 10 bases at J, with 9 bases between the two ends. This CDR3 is CASSLDWEQFF. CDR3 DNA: TGCGCCAGCAGCCTGGATTGGGAGCAGTTCTTC. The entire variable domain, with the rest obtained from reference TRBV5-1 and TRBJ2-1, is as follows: KAGVTQTPRYLIKTRGQQVTLSCSPISGHRSVSWYQQTPGQGLQFLFEYFSETQRNKGNFPGRFSGRQFSNSRSEMNVSTLELGDSALYLCASSLDWEQFFGPGTRLTVL.

The CDR3 region has the DNA TGTGCCAGCTCATCTTCGGGGTTTGATTCACCCCTCCACTTT. Encoded protein: CASSSSGFDSPLHF. The chain is built from TRBV18 and TRBJ1-6; D is unclear. The CDR3 has 14 amino acids. Trimming removed 5 bases at V and 8 bases at J, with 13 bases between. From germline, CDR1 is KGHSH and CDR2 LQKENI.

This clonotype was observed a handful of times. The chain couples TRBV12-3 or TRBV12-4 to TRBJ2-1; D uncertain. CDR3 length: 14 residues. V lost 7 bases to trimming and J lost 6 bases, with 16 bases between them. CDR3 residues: CASTRLRTPNEQFF. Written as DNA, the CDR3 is TGTGCCAGCACACGGTTACGAACCCCCAATGAGCAGTTCTTC.

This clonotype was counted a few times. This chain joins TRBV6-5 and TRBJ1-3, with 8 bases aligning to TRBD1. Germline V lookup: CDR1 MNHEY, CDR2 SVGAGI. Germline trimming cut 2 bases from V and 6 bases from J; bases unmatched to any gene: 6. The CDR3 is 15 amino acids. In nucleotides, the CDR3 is TGTGCCAGCAGTTACGGGTGGGACAGGCTAAACACCATATATTTT. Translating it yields CASSYGWDRLNTIYF.

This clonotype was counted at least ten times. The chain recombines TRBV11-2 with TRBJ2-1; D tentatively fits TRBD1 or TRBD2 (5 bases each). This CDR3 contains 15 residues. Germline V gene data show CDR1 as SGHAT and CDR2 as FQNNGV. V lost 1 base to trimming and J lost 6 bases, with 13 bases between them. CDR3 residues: CASSLAGTEVNEQFF. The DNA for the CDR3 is TGTGCCAGCAGCTTAGCCGGGACGGAGGTCAATGAGCAGTTCTTC.

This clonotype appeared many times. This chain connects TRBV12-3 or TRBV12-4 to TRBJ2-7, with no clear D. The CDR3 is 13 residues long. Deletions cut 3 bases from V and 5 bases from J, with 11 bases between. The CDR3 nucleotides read TGTGCCAGCAGTTTGAGGTGGTACCACGAGCAGTACTTC. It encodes CASSLRWYHEQYF.

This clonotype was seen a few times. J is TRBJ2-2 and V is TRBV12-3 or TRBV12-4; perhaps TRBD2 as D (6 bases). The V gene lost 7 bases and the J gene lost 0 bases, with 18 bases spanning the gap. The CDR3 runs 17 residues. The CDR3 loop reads CASILAVAGSNTGELFF. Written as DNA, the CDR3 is TGTGCCAGCATCCTCGCGGTGGCGGGATCGAACACCGGGGAGCTGTTTTTT.

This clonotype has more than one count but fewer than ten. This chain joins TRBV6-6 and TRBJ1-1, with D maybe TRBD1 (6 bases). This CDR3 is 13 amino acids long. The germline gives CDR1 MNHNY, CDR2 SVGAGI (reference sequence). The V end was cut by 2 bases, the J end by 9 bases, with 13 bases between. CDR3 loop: CASSYLLDSQAFF. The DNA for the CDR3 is TGTGCCAGCAGTTACCTTCTGGACAGCCAAGCTTTCTTT.

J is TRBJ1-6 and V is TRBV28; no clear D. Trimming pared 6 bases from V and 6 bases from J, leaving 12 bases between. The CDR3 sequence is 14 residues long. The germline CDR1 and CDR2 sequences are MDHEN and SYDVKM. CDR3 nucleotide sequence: TGTGCCAGCAGGTCCCCAGGAGCTAATTCACCCCTCCACTTT. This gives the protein CASRSPGANSPLHF.

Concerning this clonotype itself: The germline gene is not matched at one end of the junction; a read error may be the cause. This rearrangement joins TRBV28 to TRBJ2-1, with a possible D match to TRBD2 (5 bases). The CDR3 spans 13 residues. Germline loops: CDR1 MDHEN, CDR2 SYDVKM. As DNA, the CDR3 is TGTGCCAGCAAGTGGGAGAATTACAATGGGCAGTTCTTC. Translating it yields CASKWENYNGQFF.

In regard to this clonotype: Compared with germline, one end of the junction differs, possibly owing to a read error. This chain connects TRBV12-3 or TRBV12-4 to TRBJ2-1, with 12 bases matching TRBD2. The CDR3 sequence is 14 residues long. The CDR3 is CASSSTSGSYEQSF. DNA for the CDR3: TGTGCCAGCAGTTCGACTAGCGGGAGCTATGAGCAGTCCTTC.

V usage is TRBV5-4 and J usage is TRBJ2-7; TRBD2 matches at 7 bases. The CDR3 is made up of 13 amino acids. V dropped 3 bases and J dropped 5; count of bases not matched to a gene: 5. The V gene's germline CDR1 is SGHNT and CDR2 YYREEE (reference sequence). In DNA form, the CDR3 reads TGTGCCAGCAGCTCCGGGACTAACGACGAGCAGTACTTC. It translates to CASSSGTNDEQYF.

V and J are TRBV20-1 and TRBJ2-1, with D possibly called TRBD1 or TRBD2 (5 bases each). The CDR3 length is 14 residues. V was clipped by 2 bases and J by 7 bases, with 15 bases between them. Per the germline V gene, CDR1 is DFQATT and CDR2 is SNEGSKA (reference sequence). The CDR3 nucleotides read TGCAGTGCTAGATCCTCCGGGACCACTAATGAGCAGTTCTTC. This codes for CSARSSGTTNEQFF.

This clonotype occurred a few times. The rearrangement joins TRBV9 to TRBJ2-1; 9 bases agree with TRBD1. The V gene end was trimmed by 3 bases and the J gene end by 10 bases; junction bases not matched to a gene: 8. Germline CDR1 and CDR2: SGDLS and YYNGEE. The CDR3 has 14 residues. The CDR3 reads CASSAGTGYGEQFF. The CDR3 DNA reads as TGTGCCAGCAGCGCTGGGACAGGGTACGGGGAGCAGTTCTTC.

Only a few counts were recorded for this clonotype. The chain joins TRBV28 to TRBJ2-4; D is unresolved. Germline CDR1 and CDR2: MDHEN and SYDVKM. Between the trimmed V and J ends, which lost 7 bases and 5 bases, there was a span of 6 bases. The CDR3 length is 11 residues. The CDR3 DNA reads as TGTGCCAGCACCCTTGAAAACATTCAGTACTTC. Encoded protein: CASTLENIQYF.

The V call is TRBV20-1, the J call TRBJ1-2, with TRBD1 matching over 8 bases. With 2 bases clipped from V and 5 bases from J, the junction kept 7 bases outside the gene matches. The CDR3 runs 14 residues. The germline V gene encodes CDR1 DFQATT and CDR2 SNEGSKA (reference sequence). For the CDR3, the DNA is TGCAGTGCTAGACCCCGGACAGGGAGGTATGGCTACACCTTC. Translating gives CSARPRTGRYGYTF.

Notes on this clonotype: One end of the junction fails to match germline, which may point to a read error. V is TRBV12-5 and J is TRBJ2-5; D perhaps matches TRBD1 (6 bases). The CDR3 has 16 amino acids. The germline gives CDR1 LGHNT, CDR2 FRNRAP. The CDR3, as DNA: TGTGCTAGTGATTTGGTAAATACAGGGTTTCGAGAGACCCAGTACTTC. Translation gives CASDLVNTGFRETQYF.

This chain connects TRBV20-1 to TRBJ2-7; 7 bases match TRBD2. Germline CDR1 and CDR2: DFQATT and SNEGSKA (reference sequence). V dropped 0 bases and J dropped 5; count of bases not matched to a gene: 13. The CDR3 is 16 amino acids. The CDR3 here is CSARDGGRGALDEQYF. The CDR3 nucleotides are TGCAGTGCTAGAGATGGTGGGAGGGGAGCTTTGGACGAGCAGTACTTC.

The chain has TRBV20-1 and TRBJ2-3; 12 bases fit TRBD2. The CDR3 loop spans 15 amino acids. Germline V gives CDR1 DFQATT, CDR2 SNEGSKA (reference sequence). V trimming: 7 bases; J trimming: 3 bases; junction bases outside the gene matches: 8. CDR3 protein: CSVPGLAGITDTQYF. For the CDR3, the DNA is TGCAGTGTTCCCGGACTAGCGGGAATAACAGATACGCAGTATTTT.

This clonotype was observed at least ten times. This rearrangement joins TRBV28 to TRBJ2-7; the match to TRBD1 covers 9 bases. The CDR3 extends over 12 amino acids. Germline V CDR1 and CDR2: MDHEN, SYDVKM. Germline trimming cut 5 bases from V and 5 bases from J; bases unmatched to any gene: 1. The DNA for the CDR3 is TGTGCCAGCAGTAGGACAGGGGACGAGCAGTACTTC. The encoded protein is CASSRTGDEQYF. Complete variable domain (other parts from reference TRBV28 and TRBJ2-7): DVKVTQSSRYLVKRTGEKVFLECVQDMDHENMFWYRQDPGLGLRLIYFSYDVKMKEKGDIPEGYSVSREKKERFSLILESASTNQTSMYLCASSRTGDEQYFGPGTRLTVT.

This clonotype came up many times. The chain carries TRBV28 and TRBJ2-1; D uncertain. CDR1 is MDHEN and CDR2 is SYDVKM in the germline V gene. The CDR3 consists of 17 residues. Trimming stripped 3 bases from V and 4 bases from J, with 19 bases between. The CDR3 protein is CASSFLGQNKHYNEQFF. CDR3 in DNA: TGTGCCAGCAGTTTTCTAGGCCAGAACAAACATTACAATGAGCAGTTCTTC. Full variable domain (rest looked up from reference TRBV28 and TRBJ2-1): DVKVTQSSRYLVKRTGEKVFLECVQDMDHENMFWYRQDPGLGLRLIYFSYDVKMKEKGDIPEGYSVSREKKERFSLILESASTNQTSMYLCASSFLGQNKHYNEQFFGPGTRLTVL.

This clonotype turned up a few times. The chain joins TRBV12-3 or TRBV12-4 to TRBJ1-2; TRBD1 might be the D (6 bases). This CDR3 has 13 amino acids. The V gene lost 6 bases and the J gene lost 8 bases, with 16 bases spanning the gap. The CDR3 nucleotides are TGTGCCAGCAGGCAATGGGGGGGCGAAGGCTACACCTTC. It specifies CASRQWGGEGYTF.

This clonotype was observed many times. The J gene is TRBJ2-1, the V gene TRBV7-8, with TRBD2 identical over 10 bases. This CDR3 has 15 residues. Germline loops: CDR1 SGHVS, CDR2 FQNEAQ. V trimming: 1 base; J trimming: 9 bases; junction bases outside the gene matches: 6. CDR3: CASSLVEREGGEQFF. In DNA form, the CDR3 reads TGTGCCAGCAGCTTAGTGGAGCGGGAGGGCGGTGAGCAGTTCTTC. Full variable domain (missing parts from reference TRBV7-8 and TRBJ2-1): GAGVSQSPRYKVAKRGQDVALRCDPISGHVSLFWYQQALGQGPEFLTYFQNEAQLDKSGLPSDRFFAERPEGSVSTLKIQRTQQEDSAVYLCASSLVEREGGEQFFGPGTRLTVL.

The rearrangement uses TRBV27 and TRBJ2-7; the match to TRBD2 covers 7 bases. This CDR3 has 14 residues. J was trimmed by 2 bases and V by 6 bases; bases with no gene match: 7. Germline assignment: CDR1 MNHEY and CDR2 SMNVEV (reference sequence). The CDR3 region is CASRGGSYPYEQYF. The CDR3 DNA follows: TGTGCCAGCAGGGGCGGGAGTTACCCCTACGAGCAGTACTTC.